One sample yielded the 32 T cell receptor beta chains listed below, sequenced in a study of T cells in Graves' hyperthyroidism and ophthalmopathy. Regions amplified from RNA transcripts were the TCR beta CDR3 regions. Carried out on the TCR CDR3, a first-round RT-PCR used the HTBI primer set. TCRdb reanalysed the multiplex PCR reads using MiXCR and keeps one entry per CDR3 protein. The sample has 300,000 to 450,000 distinct CDR3 sequences, about 13% seen once. Material: blood. These receptors were taken from a man aged 30 to 45 with Graves' hyperthyroidism that later progressed to Graves' ophthalmopathy.

Ten or more counts support this clonotype. This chain uses TRBV5-1 with TRBJ1-2; 7 bases match TRBD1. V shed 7 bases, J shed 6 bases, and the junction held 9 bases outside the gene matches. CDR3 length equals 13 residues. Germline CDR1 is SGHRS and CDR2 is YFSETQ. The CDR3 reads CASSRQGPDGYTF. In DNA form, the CDR3 reads TGCGCCAGCTCGCGACAGGGCCCGGATGGCTACACCTTC. The full variable domain, completed using reference TRBV5-1 and TRBJ1-2, is KAGVTQTPRYLIKTRGQQVTLSCSPISGHRSVSWYQQTPGQGLQFLFEYFSETQRNKGNFPGRFSGRQFSNSRSEMNVSTLELGDSALYLCASSRQGPDGYTFGSGTRLTVV.

In the case of this clonotype: A read error may explain this, as a much larger clone is one base away. The rearrangement uses TRBV7-6 and TRBJ2-1, with 7 bases lining up with TRBD2. Germline V gene sequence: CDR1 SGHVS, CDR2 FNYEAQ. The CDR3 is 13 amino acids. V was clipped by 5 bases and J by 12 bases; unmatched bases: 10. The DNA for the CDR3 is TGTGCCAGCAGCCGGGGGGTCCGACGCGGGCAGTTCTTC. Amino acids: CASSRGVRRGQFF.

This clonotype was detected many times. The chain employs TRBV2 and TRBJ1-5; D remains unclear. CDR1 and CDR2 from the germline V gene are SNHLY and FYNNEI. V dropped 3 bases and J dropped 0 bases, with 6 bases sitting between them. The CDR3 loop spans 14 amino acids. Here the CDR3 DNA reads TGTGCCAGCAGTGATAGTGATAGCAATCAGCCCCAGCATTTT. Its protein is CASSDSDSNQPQHF.

This clonotype was seen more than once but under ten times. The chain links TRBV5-4 to TRBJ1-2; TRBD1 agrees at 9 bases. The CDR3 runs 15 residues. From germline, CDR1 is SGHNT and CDR2 YYREEE (reference sequence). With 4 bases clipped from V and 7 bases from J, the junction kept 11 bases outside the gene matches. This CDR3 reads CASSMNRGRFGGYTF. The CDR3 DNA reads as TGTGCCAGCAGCATGAACAGGGGGCGCTTTGGTGGCTACACCTTC.

The sample holds a few counts of this clonotype. This chain connects TRBV6-1 to TRBJ2-3, with TRBD2 identical over 7 bases. The germline V gene encodes CDR1 MNHNS and CDR2 SASEGT. This CDR3 has 15 amino acids. V lost 6 bases, J lost 6 bases, and 12 bases stayed unmatched. The CDR3 region is CASSPGRSRLDTQYF. The DNA for the CDR3 is TGTGCCAGCAGCCCCGGGAGGTCAAGGTTGGATACGCAGTATTTT.

The rearrangement links TRBV7-9 to TRBJ1-1, with 12 positions matching TRBD1. The CDR3 has 15 amino acids. Germline-derived CDR1 and CDR2 are SEHNR and FQNEAQ (reference sequence). The ends lost 1 base at V and 9 bases at J; junction bases unmatched: 6. The CDR3 region is CASSLEGTGGVKAFF. CDR3 sequence (DNA): TGTGCCAGCAGCTTAGAAGGGACAGGGGGCGTGAAAGCTTTCTTT.

This clonotype was picked up many times. V is TRBV11-2 and J is TRBJ1-2; tentative D call: TRBD1 (5 bases). CDR1 is SGHAT, CDR2 FQNNGV, per germline. This CDR3 region has 16 residues. V shed 2 bases and J shed 4 bases, with 17 bases lying between them. Here the CDR3 DNA reads TGTGCCAGCAGCTTACGCTCCGGCCAGGGATTCTATGGCTACACCTTC. It translates to CASSLRSGQGFYGYTF.

The chain joins TRBV10-3 to TRBJ2-6; TRBD2 matches at 11 bases. Germline trimming cut 4 bases from V and 4 bases from J; bases unmatched to any gene: 6. Germline values: CDR1 ENHRY, CDR2 SYGVKD. The CDR3 length is 17 residues. The CDR3 protein is CAISGSGGAEGANVLTF. The CDR3 DNA sequence: TGTGCCATCAGTGGTAGCGGGGGGGCAGAAGGGGCCAACGTCCTGACTTTC.

Worth noting for this clonotype: Being one base from a much bigger clone, this may be a read error. J is TRBJ1-6 and V is TRBV20-1; TRBD1 matches at 10 bases. CDR3 length equals 13 residues. The germline gives CDR1 DFQATT, CDR2 SNEGSKA (reference sequence). CDR3 residues: CSDRWGQGSPLHF. The CDR3 DNA follows: TGCAGTGATAGATGGGGACAGGGGTCACCCCTCCACTTT.

The chain uses TRBV11-2 and TRBJ2-2; D remains unclear. CDR3 length: 14 amino acids. The V end was cut by 6 bases, the J end by 1 base, with 9 bases between. CDR1 and CDR2 from the germline V gene are SGHAT and FQNNGV. This CDR3 reads CASRTGVNTGELFF. CDR3 coding DNA: TGTGCCAGCAGAACGGGCGTGAACACCGGGGAGCTGTTTTTT.

This clonotype was recorded many times. In DNA form, the CDR3 reads TGTGCCAGCAGTCTAACCCCGCGTTTTAACACTGAAGCTTTCTTT. Amino acid sequence: CASSLTPRFNTEAFF. This chain joins TRBV27 and TRBJ1-1; D not certain. The length of the CDR3 is 15 residues. Trimming removed 5 bases at V and 2 bases at J, with 15 bases between. Germline CDR1 MNHEY, CDR2 SMNVEV (reference sequence).

This clonotype was counted ten times or more. The chain has TRBV2 and TRBJ1-5; D unclear. Germline V gives CDR1 SNHLY, CDR2 FYNNEI. V was trimmed by 8 bases and J by 3 bases, leaving 8 bases between them. The length of the CDR3 is 12 residues. In nucleotides, the CDR3 is TGTGCCAGCGTTGGACTCAATCAGCCCCAGCATTTT. This sequence encodes CASVGLNQPQHF. Complete variable domain (other parts from reference TRBV2 and TRBJ1-5): EPEVTQTPSHQVTQMGQEVILRCVPISNHLYFYWYRQILGQKVEFLVSFYNNEISEKSEIFDDQFSVERPDGSNFTLKIRSTKLEDSAMYFCASVGLNQPQHFGDGTRLSIL.

CDR3 coding DNA: TGCGCCAGCAGCTCCAGGGGGACAGGGGGAGTTGATTCACCCCTCCACTTT. It translates to CASSSRGTGGVDSPLHF. V and J are TRBV5-1 and TRBJ1-6; 11 bases align to TRBD1. Germline loops: CDR1 SGHRS, CDR2 YFSETQ. The V segment lost 3 bases and the J segment 8 bases; nucleotides outside the gene matches: 10. The CDR3 is made up of 17 amino acids.

This clonotype was seen many times. The V call is TRBV12-3 or TRBV12-4, the J call TRBJ1-2; D might be TRBD1 (6 bases). The CDR3 is 15 amino acids. Trimming shortened V by 1 base and J by 5 bases, and 14 bases separated the two germline ends. CDR3 in DNA: TGTGCCAGCAGTTTAGTTGGGGGGCAGGGGTATGGCTACACCTTC. Translation gives CASSLVGGQGYGYTF.

This clonotype was recorded many times. This chain uses TRBV28 with TRBJ1-5, with 7 bases that match TRBD1. V gave up 7 bases and J gave up 1 base; unmatched junction bases: 4. The CDR3 loop spans 14 amino acids. Germline V gene sequence: CDR1 MDHEN, CDR2 SYDVKM. This CDR3 reads CASNYRGSNQPQHF. The CDR3 DNA reads as TGTGCCAGCAACTACAGGGGAAGCAATCAGCCCCAGCATTTT. The full variable domain, with the rest looked up from reference TRBV28 and TRBJ1-5, is DVKVTQSSRYLVKRTGEKVFLECVQDMDHENMFWYRQDPGLGLRLIYFSYDVKMKEKGDIPEGYSVSREKKERFSLILESASTNQTSMYLCASNYRGSNQPQHFGDGTRLSIL.

This clonotype has only a few counts. V gene TRBV6-1 combines with J gene TRBJ1-2; D remains ambiguous. Germline V gives CDR1 MNHNS, CDR2 SASEGT. CDR3 size: 13 residues. Between the trimmed V and J ends, which lost 0 bases and 7 bases, there was a span of 9 bases. CDR3 sequence reads: CASSEAPLGGYTF. CDR3 nucleotides: TGTGCCAGCAGTGAAGCGCCTCTAGGTGGCTACACCTTC.

This clonotype was picked up many times. The CDR3 here is CASGLTHGGQRTYEQYF. CDR3 nucleotides: TGTGCTAGTGGTTTGACCCACGGGGGACAGCGAACCTACGAGCAGTACTTC. The V call is TRBV12-5, the J call TRBJ2-7, with a possible D match to TRBD1 (7 bases). Germline values: CDR1 LGHNT, CDR2 FRNRAP. The ends were cut back, 2 bases at V and 2 bases at J, with 19 bases in the middle. The length of the CDR3 is 17 residues.

This sequence joins TRBV6-1 and TRBJ1-3; TRBD1 agrees at 7 bases. The CDR3 has 15 residues. The V gene end was trimmed by 6 bases and the J gene end by 0 bases; junction bases not matched to a gene: 5. Per germline, CDR1 MNHNS and CDR2 SASEGT. DNA of the CDR3: TGTGCCAGCAGACTACAGGGGAACTCTGGAAACACCATATATTTT. Its protein is CASRLQGNSGNTIYF.

This clonotype occurred many times. The gene calls are TRBV28 and TRBJ1-1; no reliable D call. Germline V CDR1 and CDR2: MDHEN, SYDVKM. The CDR3 loop spans 14 amino acids. Trimming shortened V by 8 bases and J by 0 bases, and 13 bases separated the two germline ends. The chain's CDR3 is CASLPDKMNTEAFF. CDR3 nucleotides: TGTGCCAGCTTACCAGACAAGATGAACACTGAAGCTTTCTTT.

Ten or more counts support this clonotype. The CDR3 here is CASSPRGGNYEQYF. CDR3 sequence (DNA): TGTGCCAGCAGCCCCCGGGGAGGGAACTACGAGCAGTACTTC. This chain joins TRBV7-8 and TRBJ2-7; 7 bases fit TRBD2. This CDR3 is built from 14 residues. After removal of 5 bases from V and 3 bases from J, the junction contained 7 bases not matched to a gene. The germline gives CDR1 SGHVS, CDR2 FQNEAQ.

On this clonotype: Possible read error: a much larger clone is one base away. The chain is built from TRBV28 and TRBJ2-5; TRBD1 matches at 7 bases. Germline V gene sequence: CDR1 MDHEN, CDR2 SYDVKM. The CDR3 is made up of 13 amino acids. The CDR3 sequence is CPSNGQDQETQYF. CDR3 DNA: TGTCCCAGCAACGGACAGGACCAAGAGACCCAGTACTTC.

Written as DNA, the CDR3 is TGTGCCAGCAGCCAAGATTGGCTAGCGGAACCTAGCACAGATACGCAGTATTTT. This codes for CASSQDWLAEPSTDTQYF. The chain combines TRBV4-2 with TRBJ2-3; 7 nucleotides line up with TRBD2. Germline CDR1 reads LGHNA; CDR2 reads YNFKEQ. The CDR3 length is 18 residues. Unmatched junction bases numbered 9, after V lost 0 bases and J lost 0 bases.

This clonotype was seen more than once but under ten times. J is TRBJ2-1 and V is TRBV19, with D uncertain. The CDR3 has 12 residues. Germline CDR1 is LNHDA and CDR2 is SQIVND (reference sequence). The V and J ends lost 7 bases and 11 bases respectively, with 15 bases between them. CDR3: CASTSDLIQQFF. CDR3 bases: TGTGCCAGTACCTCGGACCTGATCCAGCAGTTCTTC.

V and J are TRBV3-1 and TRBJ2-3; TRBD2 matches 12 bases. J lost 5 bases, V lost 2 bases, and 2 bases had no gene match. There are 15 residues in the CDR3. Germline lookup yields CDR1 LGHDT and CDR2 YNNKEL (reference sequence). The CDR3 here is CASSQLAGGEDTQYF. The DNA of the CDR3 is TGTGCCAGCAGCCAACTAGCGGGGGGGGAAGATACGCAGTATTTT.

There are a few counts of this clonotype. The V and J genes are TRBV5-1 and TRBJ1-3; TRBD1 aligns across 9 bases. The germline V gene encodes CDR1 SGHRS and CDR2 YFSETQ. V lost 3 bases and J lost 1; bases outside the gene matches: 8. This CDR3 has 17 residues. CDR3 sequence (DNA): TGCGCCAGCAGCTCCCGGGACAGGGTATGGTCTGGAAACACCATATATTTT. Protein sequence: CASSSRDRVWSGNTIYF.

This clonotype came up a few times. The chain uses TRBV4-1 and TRBJ2-1; 8 nucleotides agree with TRBD2. In germline, CDR1 is MGHRA, CDR2 YSYEKL. Losses at the gene ends were 3 bases for V and 3 bases for J; bases not matched to a gene: 7. This CDR3 is 16 amino acids long. The CDR3 loop is CASSQSMRGDYNEQFF. CDR3 DNA: TGCGCCAGCAGCCAGAGTATGCGGGGGGACTACAATGAGCAGTTCTTC.

This clonotype occurred many times. The J gene is TRBJ1-1, the V gene TRBV11-3; D not resolved. Germline lookup yields CDR1 SGHNT and CDR2 YENEEA. Trimming took 1 base from V and 7 from J, leaving 16 bases between them. The CDR3 sequence is 15 residues long. The CDR3 sequence: CASSLGRRVSHEAFF. The DNA of the CDR3 is TGTGCCAGCAGCTTAGGACGACGCGTATCCCATGAAGCTTTCTTT.

A few counts support this clonotype. The chain is built from TRBV3-1 and TRBJ2-5, with 9 positions matching TRBD2. Germline assignment: CDR1 LGHDT and CDR2 YNNKEL (reference sequence). This CDR3 has 17 amino acids. V lost 0 bases to trimming and J lost 6 bases; unmatched junction nucleotides: 11. CDR3 region: CASSQDRSGGSLKTQYF. The DNA of the CDR3 is TGTGCCAGCAGCCAAGATCGGAGCGGGGGGAGTTTGAAGACCCAGTACTTC.

This clonotype was counted a few times. V and J are TRBV6-1 and TRBJ2-7; D is undetermined. The CDR3 loop spans 13 amino acids. The V end lost 6 bases, the J end lost 1 base, and 10 bases lay between the germline ends. The germline gives CDR1 MNHNS, CDR2 SASEGT. The CDR3 spells CASRKDGSYEQYF. For the CDR3, the DNA is TGTGCCAGCAGAAAGGACGGGTCCTACGAGCAGTACTTC.

The rearrangement joins TRBV2 to TRBJ1-2, with a possible D match to TRBD1 (6 bases). The CDR3 sequence is 15 residues long. The germline gives CDR1 SNHLY, CDR2 FYNNEI. The ends were cut back, 5 bases at V and 5 bases at J, with 18 bases in the middle. CDR3 coding DNA: TGTGCCAGCAGTTCCGAAGTGGGGGGGCGGTATGGCTACACCTTC. Translation: CASSSEVGGRYGYTF.

This clonotype has at least ten counts. The V and J genes are TRBV7-8 and TRBJ2-3; no definite D call. Germline V gives CDR1 SGHVS, CDR2 FQNEAQ. Trimming shortened V by 5 bases and J by 4 bases, and 7 bases separated the two germline ends. CDR3 length: 12 residues. The CDR3 DNA follows: TGTGCCAGCAGCATTCTAGCAGATACGCAGTATTTT. Residues: CASSILADTQYF.

This clonotype was counted a few times. The chain carries TRBV6-1 and TRBJ2-7; D is unclear. Germline V gives CDR1 MNHNS, CDR2 SASEGT. V was shortened by 3 bases and J by 7 bases, with 7 bases between the two germline ends. CDR3 size: 11 residues. The CDR3 loop reads CASSDSLEQYF. The CDR3 coding sequence is TGTGCCAGCAGTGATTCTCTGGAGCAGTACTTC.